Each of the 30 T cell receptor beta chains below was sequenced from the same sample in a study of blood T cell repertoires in COVID-19. Clones were sequenced by immunoSEQ multiplex PCR, and TCRdb holds only the in-frame ones, with some missing. Of about 130,000 clones in the sample, under 85% were seen once. Sequencing was done on a sample of peripheral blood. The source is a man in his forties with active or convalescent COVID-19.

The chain carries TRBV27 and TRBJ2-1, with 9 bases that match TRBD2. Germline V gene sequence: CDR1 MNHEY, CDR2 SMNVEV (reference sequence). The CDR3 loop spans 16 amino acids. With 6 bases clipped from V and 7 bases from J, the junction kept 13 bases outside the gene matches. CDR3 coding DNA: TGTGCCAGCAGCCCTCACGGCGGGGGGGCCAAAAATGAGCAGTTCTTC. This translates into CASSPHGGGAKNEQFF.

This chain uses TRBV9 with TRBJ2-2; no clear D gene. Trimming pared 2 bases from V and 5 bases from J, leaving 10 bases between. In germline, CDR1 is SGDLS, CDR2 YYNGEE. The CDR3 extends over 14 amino acids. CDR3 nucleotide sequence: TGTGCCAGCAGCGTTCGGTCTTTTACCGGGGAGCTGTTTTTT. This sequence encodes CASSVRSFTGELFF.

This clone was found a few times. The chain combines TRBV18 with TRBJ1-5; the match to TRBD1 covers 8 bases. The CDR3 length is 16 residues. Germline V lookup: CDR1 KGHSH, CDR2 LQKENI. The ends lost 2 bases at V and 7 bases at J; junction bases unmatched: 10. The CDR3 DNA reads TGTGCCAGCTCACCAGGACAGGGCCCTATGAACCAGCCCCAGCATTTT. Its translation is CASSPGQGPMNQPQHF.

The chain carries TRBV21-1 and TRBJ1-6. TRBV21-1 is labeled a pseudogene. The CDR3 contains 16 residues. CDR3 nucleotide sequence: TGTGCCAGCAGCAAAGGTCTGAGCTCCTATAATTCACCCCTCCACTTT. Residues: CASSKGLSSYNSPLHF.

A single count supports this clone. This chain links TRBV7-2 with TRBJ2-3; no reliable D call. V lost 5 bases and J lost 0, with 3 bases in between. CDR3 size: 12 residues. The germline V gene encodes CDR1 SGHTA and CDR2 FQGNSA. The CDR3 loop is CASSLSTDTQYF. CDR3 DNA sequence: TGTGCCAGCAGCCTCAGCACAGATACGCAGTATTTT.

This clone was observed a handful of times. The chain is built from TRBV9 and TRBJ1-2; no clear D. The CDR3 extends over 14 amino acids. V lost 0 bases to trimming and J lost 8 bases, with 14 bases between them. Germline values: CDR1 SGDLS, CDR2 YYNGEE. The CDR3 sequence is CASSVGPDEGGYTF. In DNA form, the CDR3 reads TGTGCCAGCAGCGTAGGACCCGACGAGGGAGGCTACACCTTC.

In DNA form, the CDR3 reads TGTGCCAGCAGCTCCCGCCCTATGGGGGGTACGGAGACCCAGTACTTC. Translating gives CASSSRPMGGTETQYF. The genes are TRBV6-6 and TRBJ2-5; D may be TRBD2 (6 bases). Germline V gene sequence: CDR1 MNHNY, CDR2 SVGAGI (reference sequence). There are 16 residues in the CDR3. V was cut by 6 bases and J by 5 bases, with 22 bases left in between.

The gene calls are TRBV29-1 and TRBJ2-7, with D tentatively TRBD1 (6 bases). Germline lookup yields CDR1 SQVTM and CDR2 ANQGSEA. The CDR3 contains 11 residues. Trimming cost V 3 bases and J 6 bases, with 9 bases left between them. The CDR3 coding sequence is TGCAGCGTTGATCAGGGGTCCGAGCAGTACTTC. The encoded protein is CSVDQGSEQYF.

This clone occurred a few times. V and J are TRBV6-5 and TRBJ1-1; 8 bases map to TRBD1. Germline loops: CDR1 MNHEY, CDR2 SVGAGI. This CDR3 is built from 15 residues. V dropped 2 bases and J dropped 6; count of bases not matched to a gene: 8. CDR3 nucleotides: TGTGCCAGCAGTTACCAGACAGGGGACACCGCTGAAGCTTTCTTT. Translated, it gives CASSYQTGDTAEAFF.

This clone was observed a few times. This chain uses TRBV2 with TRBJ1-2, with TRBD1 matching over 7 bases. V was pared by 2 bases and J by 3 bases, with 3 bases of the junction left unmatched. CDR3 length: 14 amino acids. Looked up from germline, CDR1 is SNHLY and CDR2 is FYNNEI. CDR3 bases: TGTGCCAGCAGTGAAAGGGACAGATACTATGGCTACACCTTC. Translated: CASSERDRYYGYTF.

CDR3 DNA sequence: TGTGCCAGCAGTGACCCCAGAATCTCTGGAAACACCATATATTTT. Its translation is CASSDPRISGNTIYF. The chain employs TRBV25-1 and TRBJ1-3; D is undetermined. CDR1 is MGHDK and CDR2 is SYGVNS in the germline V gene. This CDR3 has 15 residues. The V end lost 3 bases, the J end lost 0 bases, and 9 bases lay between the germline ends.

This rearrangement joins TRBV3-1 (or the pseudogene TRBV3-2) to TRBJ2-1; possibly TRBD2 for D (6 bases). Germline CDR1 reads LGHDT; CDR2 reads YNNKEL (reference sequence). The V and J ends lost 1 base and 2 bases respectively, with 12 bases between them. This CDR3 is 16 amino acids long. The CDR3 bases are TGTGCCAGCAGCCAAGGAGGCCGCGGGACCTACAATGAGCAGTTCTTC. Translation: CASSQGGRGTYNEQFF.

The chain recombines TRBV27 with TRBJ1-5; 8 bases align to TRBD1. This CDR3 is 14 amino acids long. Looked up from germline, CDR1 is MNHEY and CDR2 is SMNVEV (reference sequence). V trimming: 3 bases; J trimming: 9 bases; junction bases outside the gene matches: 7. CDR3 amino acids: CASSFGQGETPQHF. For the CDR3, the DNA is TGTGCCAGCAGTTTTGGACAGGGTGAAACGCCCCAGCATTTT.

The V gene is TRBV2, the J gene TRBJ1-6, with 9 bases matching TRBD1. Germline assignment: CDR1 SNHLY and CDR2 FYNNEI. The V and J ends lost 6 bases and 9 bases, in that order; junction bases with no gene match: 6. This CDR3 region has 14 residues. The CDR3 sequence is CASRRTGVGSPLHF. The CDR3 DNA reads as TGTGCCAGCAGAAGGACAGGGGTGGGTTCACCCCTCCACTTT.

V and J are TRBV28 and TRBJ2-1, with 7 bases fitting TRBD1. The V segment lost 8 bases and the J segment 3 bases; nucleotides outside the gene matches: 10. CDR1 is MDHEN, CDR2 SYDVKM, per germline. This CDR3 spans 15 amino acids. The CDR3 protein is CASQPGGQGYNEQFF. The DNA for the CDR3 is TGTGCCAGCCAACCAGGGGGTCAGGGCTACAATGAGCAGTTCTTC.

Here the CDR3 DNA reads TGTGCCAGTAGTATCCCAGGGATAAACACTGAAGCTTTCTTT. Translating it yields CASSIPGINTEAFF. V and J are TRBV19 and TRBJ1-1; a weak D match, TRBD1 (5 bases). V was clipped by 3 bases and J by 2 bases, with 10 bases between them. Germline CDR1 is LNHDA and CDR2 is SQIVND (reference sequence). The CDR3 has 14 residues. Looking up the rest from reference TRBV19 and TRBJ1-1 gives the full variable domain: DGGITQSPKYLFRKEGQNVTLSCEQNLNHDAMYWYRQDPGQGLRLIYYSQIVNDFQKGDIAEGYSVSREKKESFPLTVTSAQKNPTAFYLCASSIPGINTEAFFGQGTRLTVV.

The gene calls are TRBV5-6 and TRBJ1-2; no clear D gene. The V gene's germline CDR1 is SGHDT and CDR2 YYEEEE. Trimming shortened V by 0 bases and J by 8 bases, and 17 bases separated the two germline ends. CDR3 length equals 15 residues. The CDR3 region has the DNA TGTGCCAGCAGCTTGGCGGCAGTCAGTTTGCGGGGCTACACCTTC. Translated, it gives CASSLAAVSLRGYTF.

This rearrangement joins TRBV6-5 to TRBJ2-7; a weak D match, TRBD2 (6 bases). Germline CDR1 is MNHEY and CDR2 is SVGAGI. CDR3 length: 15 residues. V was shortened by 5 bases and J by 2 bases, with 16 bases between the two germline ends. This chain's CDR3 is CASSLRDWGPYEQYF. CDR3 sequence (DNA): TGTGCCAGCAGTCTCCGGGACTGGGGCCCCTACGAGCAGTACTTC.

The chain links TRBV29-1 to TRBJ2-7; 9 positions match TRBD1. The CDR3 runs 13 residues. Unmatched junction bases numbered 7, after V lost 4 bases and J lost 6 bases. CDR1 is SQVTM and CDR2 is ANQGSEA in the germline V gene. CDR3 nucleotide sequence: TGCAGCGTTGTGGGACAGGGTATAACCGAGCAGTACTTC. This translates into CSVVGQGITEQYF.

The genes are TRBV5-6 and TRBJ1-2, with a tentative D call TRBD1 (6 bases). The germline CDR1 and CDR2 sequences are SGHDT and YYEEEE. Trimming left V 4 bases short and J 8 bases short, with 21 bases between. The CDR3 is made up of 15 amino acids. This CDR3 reads CASSPEGHRIGGYTF. DNA of the CDR3: TGTGCCAGCAGCCCCGAGGGACACCGCATAGGAGGCTACACCTTC. The variable domain in full, completed from reference TRBV5-6 and TRBJ1-2, reads DAGVTQSPTHLIKTRGQQVTLRCSPKSGHDTVSWYQQALGQGPQFIFQYYEEEERQRGNFPDRFSGHQFPNYSSELNVNALLLGDSALYLCASSPEGHRIGGYTFGSGTRLTVV.

The V gene is TRBV10-1, the J gene TRBJ2-7; the match to TRBD1 covers 7 bases. CDR1 WNHNN and CDR2 SYGVQD come from the germline V gene (reference sequence). The CDR3 totals 14 residues. J was trimmed by 0 bases and V by 11 bases; bases with no gene match: 10. The chain's CDR3 is CAGRRTGDSYEQYF. The CDR3, as DNA: TGCGCCGGGAGAAGGACAGGAGACTCCTACGAGCAGTACTTC.

This clone came up once. The chain uses TRBV29-1 and TRBJ2-2; 11 positions agree with TRBD2. The junction had 7 bases not matched to a gene; V was cut back by 6 bases and J by 1 base. Per germline, CDR1 SQVTM and CDR2 ANQGSEA. The CDR3 runs to 16 residues. CDR3 sequence (DNA): TGCAGCGTACTAGCGGGGGCCACGATGAACACCGGGGAGCTGTTTTTT. As protein: CSVLAGATMNTGELFF.

V usage is TRBV10-2 and J usage is TRBJ2-5; D not certain. The germline V and J ends were trimmed by 7 bases and 4 bases, with 13 bases remaining between them. The CDR3 consists of 13 residues. The germline V gene encodes CDR1 WSHSY and CDR2 SAAADI. The chain's CDR3 is CASTLGSAETQYF. In DNA form, the CDR3 reads TGCGCCAGCACACTCGGGTCGGCAGAGACCCAGTACTTC.

V and J are TRBV6-1 and TRBJ2-4, with 8 bases lining up with TRBD2. This CDR3 region has 12 residues. With V trimmed by 2 bases and J by 9 bases, 0 bases remained unmatched. Germline values: CDR1 MNHNS, CDR2 SASEGT. Here the CDR3 reads CASSELAGIQYF. The CDR3 nucleotides are TGTGCCAGCAGTGAACTAGCGGGCATTCAGTACTTC.

This chain joins TRBV20-1 and TRBJ2-3; D is undetermined. Germline CDR1 DFQATT, CDR2 SNEGSKA (reference sequence). Trimming shortened V by 0 bases and J by 7 bases, and 2 bases separated the two germline ends. CDR3 length: 10 amino acids. The CDR3 here is CSARDNTQYF. The CDR3 DNA follows: TGCAGTGCTAGAGATAATACGCAGTATTTT.

V gene TRBV6-5 combines with J gene TRBJ2-7; the match to TRBD1 covers 8 bases. Trimming at V came to 10 bases and at J to 3 bases, leaving 5 bases not matched to a gene. Germline CDR1 and CDR2: MNHEY and SVGAGI. The CDR3 is 12 amino acids. CDR3 sequence: CAIQGEGYEQYF. The CDR3, as DNA: TGTGCCATACAGGGGGAAGGCTACGAGCAGTACTTC.

V is TRBV30 and J is TRBJ1-3; D is uncertain. The germline V and J ends were trimmed by 2 bases and 0 bases, with 5 bases remaining between them. The germline V gene encodes CDR1 GTSNPN and CDR2 SVGIG (reference sequence). The CDR3 covers 13 residues. CDR3 nucleotide sequence: TGTGCCTGGAGTCCCTCCTCTGGAAACACCATATATTTT. Translating it yields CAWSPSSGNTIYF.

This sequence joins TRBV3-1 (or the pseudogene TRBV3-2) and TRBJ1-1; D is unresolved. Germline assignment: CDR1 LGHDT and CDR2 YNNKEL (reference sequence). V was pared by 6 bases and J by 7 bases, with 18 bases between. CDR3 length: 14 residues. The CDR3 here is CASSPNGGRGEAFF. CDR3 DNA: TGTGCCAGCAGTCCCAACGGCGGGCGGGGTGAAGCTTTCTTT.

The chain links TRBV12-3 or TRBV12-4 to TRBJ1-4; D is unclear. The CDR3 loop spans 13 amino acids. Trimming pared 4 bases from V and 4 bases from J, leaving 7 bases between. This CDR3 reads CASSSQINEKLFF. The CDR3 DNA reads TGTGCCAGCAGTTCCCAGATTAATGAAAAACTGTTTTTT.

This rearrangement joins TRBV10-1 to TRBJ2-1; 12 bases line up with TRBD1. Germline CDR1 WNHNN, CDR2 SYGVQD (reference sequence). This CDR3 has 14 amino acids. V lost 6 bases to trimming and J lost 8 bases; unmatched junction nucleotides: 5. As DNA, the CDR3 is TGCGCCAGCAGACCGGGACAGGGGGCCCATGAGCAGTTCTTC. The encoded protein is CASRPGQGAHEQFF.